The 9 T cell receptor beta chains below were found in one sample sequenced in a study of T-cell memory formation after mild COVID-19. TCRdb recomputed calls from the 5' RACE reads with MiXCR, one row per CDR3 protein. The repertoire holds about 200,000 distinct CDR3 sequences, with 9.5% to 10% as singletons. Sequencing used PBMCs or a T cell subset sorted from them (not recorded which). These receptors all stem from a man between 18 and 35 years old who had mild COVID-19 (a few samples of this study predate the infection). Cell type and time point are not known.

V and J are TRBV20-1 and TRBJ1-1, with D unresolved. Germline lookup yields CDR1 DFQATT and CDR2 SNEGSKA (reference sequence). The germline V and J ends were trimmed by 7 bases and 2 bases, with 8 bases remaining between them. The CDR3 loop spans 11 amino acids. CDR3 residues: CSGRGNTEAFF. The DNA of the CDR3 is TGCAGTGGACGGGGTAACACTGAAGCTTTCTTT.

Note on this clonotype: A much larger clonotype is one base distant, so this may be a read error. CDR3 residues: CASSQPSGFWGKNIQYF. CDR3 DNA: TGCGCCAGCAGCCAACCTTCAGGGTTCTGGGGCAAAAACATTCAGTACTTC. This chain uses TRBV4-1 with TRBJ2-4; D may be TRBD1 (5 bases). CDR1 and CDR2 from the germline V gene are MGHRA and YSYEKL. The V end was cut by 2 bases, the J end by 3 bases, with 17 bases between. This CDR3 region has 17 residues.

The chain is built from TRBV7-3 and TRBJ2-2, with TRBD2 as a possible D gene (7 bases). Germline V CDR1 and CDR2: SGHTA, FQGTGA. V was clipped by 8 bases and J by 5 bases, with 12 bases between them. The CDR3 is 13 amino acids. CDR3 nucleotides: TGTGCCAGCGGGGGGGCCGGTACCGGGGAGCTGTTTTTT. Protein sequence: CASGGAGTGELFF.

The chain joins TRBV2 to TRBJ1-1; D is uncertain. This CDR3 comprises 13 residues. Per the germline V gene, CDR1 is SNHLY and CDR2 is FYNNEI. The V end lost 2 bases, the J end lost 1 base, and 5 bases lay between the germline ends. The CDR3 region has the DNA TGTGCCAGCAGTGAACAGACGAACACTGAAGCTTTCTTT. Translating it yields CASSEQTNTEAFF.

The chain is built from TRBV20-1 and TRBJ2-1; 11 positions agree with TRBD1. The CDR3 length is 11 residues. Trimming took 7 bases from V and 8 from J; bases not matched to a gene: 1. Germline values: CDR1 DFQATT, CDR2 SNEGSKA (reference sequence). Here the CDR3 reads CSVDRGHEQFF. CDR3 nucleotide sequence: TGCAGTGTGGACAGGGGGCATGAGCAGTTCTTC.

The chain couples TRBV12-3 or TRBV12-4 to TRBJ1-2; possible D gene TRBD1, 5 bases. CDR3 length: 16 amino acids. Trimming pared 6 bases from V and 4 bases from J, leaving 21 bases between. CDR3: CASSLTGRLRFYGYTF. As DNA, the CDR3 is TGTGCCAGCAGCCTCACAGGCAGGCTAAGATTCTATGGCTACACCTTC.

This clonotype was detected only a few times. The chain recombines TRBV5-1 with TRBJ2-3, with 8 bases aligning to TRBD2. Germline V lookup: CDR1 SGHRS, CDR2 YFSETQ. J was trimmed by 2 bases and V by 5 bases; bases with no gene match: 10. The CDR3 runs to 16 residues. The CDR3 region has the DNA TGCGCCAGCAGGGACCCGAGCGGGGGCTCCACAGATACGCAGTATTTT. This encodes CASRDPSGGSTDTQYF.

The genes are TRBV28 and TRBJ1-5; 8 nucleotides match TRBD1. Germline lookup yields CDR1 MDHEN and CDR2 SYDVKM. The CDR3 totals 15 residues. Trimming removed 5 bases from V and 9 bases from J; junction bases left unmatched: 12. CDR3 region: CASSQFRDRFLPQHF. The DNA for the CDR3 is TGTGCCAGCAGTCAATTCCGGGACAGGTTTCTGCCCCAGCATTTT.

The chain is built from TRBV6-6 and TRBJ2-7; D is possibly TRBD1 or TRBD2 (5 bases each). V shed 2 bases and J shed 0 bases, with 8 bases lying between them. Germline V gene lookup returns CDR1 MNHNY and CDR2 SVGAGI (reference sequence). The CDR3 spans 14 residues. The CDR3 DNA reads TGTGCCAGCAGTTACGGGGGAGACTCCTACGAGCAGTACGTC. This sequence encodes CASSYGGDSYEQYV.